This is a list of T cell receptor beta chains from one sample in a study of T cell responses to AZD1222 COVID-19 vaccine. Sequencing was performed with immunoSEQ multiplex PCR; in TCRdb, only in-frame clones are kept and a portion is missing. The sample has about 130,000 clones, under 95% seen once. This material consisted of peripheral blood, taken on day 0 of AZD1222 vaccination. All receptors derive from an adult in good health. Both conserved end residues are part of each CDR3. A D gene is named only where the DNA matches it firmly. A clone size is listed for some rows: how often the clone was seen (once, few, many), or a class if it is expanded.

length	size	V	D	J	DNA	CDR3
18	.	TRBV11-3	TRBD2	TRBJ2-3	TGTGCCAGCAGCTTAACATTTACTAGCGGGGGCCCCACAGATACGCAGTATTTT	CASSLTFTSGGPTDTQYF
15	.	TRBV4-1	.	TRBJ1-6	TGCGCCAGCAGCCAAGGAAACAGGGATAATTCACCCCTCCACTTT	CASSQGNRDNSPLHF
13	.	TRBV18	.	TRBJ1-1	TGTGCCAGCTCAGAGGTAGGAGGCACTGAAGCTTTCTTT	CASSEVGGTEAFF
14	.	TRBV5-1	.	TRBJ2-1	TGCGCCAGCAGCTTAGGGGCGGTTGACAATGAGCAGTTCTTC	CASSLGAVDNEQFF
15	.	TRBV27	.	TRBJ1-3	TGTGCCAGCAGTCGGGACATCAGCTCTGGAAACACCATATATTTT	CASSRDISSGNTIYF
15	once	TRBV5-1	.	TRBJ2-2	TGCGCCAGCAGCTTACAAAACAGGAACACCGGGGAGCTGTTTTTT	CASSLQNRNTGELFF
14	.	TRBV6-5	.	TRBJ1-1	TGTGCCACTGGCGAGCGTACCTCGAGCACTGAAGCTTTCTTT	CATGERTSSTEAFF
14	once	TRBV3-1/TRBV3-2	.	TRBJ1-4	TGTGCCAGCAGCCAACTTCAGTCGAGGGAAAAACTGTTTTTT	CASSQLQSREKLFF
15	.	TRBV2	TRBD2	TRBJ2-3	TGTGCCAGCATTTTCTCCCAGCGGGGGGCCGGTACGCAGTATTTT	CASIFSQRGAGTQYF
14	.	TRBV5-1	TRBD1	TRBJ1-4	TGCGCCAGCAGCTTGGGCAGGGGGAGTGAAAAACTGTTTTTT	CASSLGRGSEKLFF
14	.	TRBV28	.	TRBJ1-3	TGTGCCAGCAGTTTATTGGGATCTGGAAACACCATATATTTT	CASSLLGSGNTIYF
19	.	TRBV7-9	TRBD2	TRBJ2-2	TGTGCCAGCAGCTTATCTAGCGGGGGGAACGTGAGGAACACCGGGGAGCTGTTTTTT	CASSLSSGGNVRNTGELFF
15	.	TRBV2	TRBD1	TRBJ1-5	TGTGCCAGCAGTGTTGAGGGGGCGGTACAGCAGCCCCAGCATTTT	CASSVEGAVQQPQHF
15	.	TRBV5-1	.	TRBJ1-6	TGCGCCAGCAGCTTGGGGGCCGGTCTAGGTTCACCCCTCCACTTT	CASSLGAGLGSPLHF
15	.	TRBV7-2	TRBD1	TRBJ2-2	TGTGCCAGCAGCCCTTGGGACAGGGACACCGGGGAGCTGTTTTTT	CASSPWDRDTGELFF
17	.	TRBV11-2	.	TRBJ2-3	TGTGCCAGCAGCTTAAGGCAGAGCGGCATTAGCACAGATACGCAGTATTTT	CASSLRQSGISTDTQYF
12	.	TRBV2	TRBD1	TRBJ2-5	TGTGCCAGCAAGGACAGGGTCGAGACCCAGTACTTC	CASKDRVETQYF
13	.	TRBV11-2	.	TRBJ1-2	TGTGCCAGCAGCCTCAGGGAAGGCTATGGCTACACCTTC	CASSLREGYGYTF
14	.	TRBV5-1	.	TRBJ2-3	TGCGCCAGCAGCGCACAGCCTAGCACAGATACGCAGTATTTT	CASSAQPSTDTQYF
14	.	TRBV7-2	.	TRBJ1-2	TGTGCCAGCAGCTTAGGGTCCCTCGGCGTTGGCTACACCTTC	CASSLGSLGVGYTF
18	.	TRBV5-1	TRBD2	TRBJ2-1	TGCGCCAGCAGTCCCCGGACTAGCGGGGGGGCCATCCGGGGTGAGCAGTTCTTC	CASSPRTSGGAIRGEQFF
13	once	TRBV5-1	.	TRBJ2-5	TGCGCCAGCAGCTTGGGGGGGACGGAGACCCAGTACTTC	CASSLGGTETQYF
13	.	TRBV13	.	TRBJ1-1	TGTGCCAGCAGCTTAGCAGGGGACACTGAAGCTTTCTTT	CASSLAGDTEAFF
18	.	TRBV14	.	TRBJ1-2	TGTGCCAGCAGCCAAGGGCGGAGCATAAGACCCCAGAGGAATGGCTACACCTTC	CASSQGRSIRPQRNGYTF
11	.	TRBV7-8	.	TRBJ1-6	TGTGCCAGCAGCCTCGATTCACCCCTCCACTTT	CASSLDSPLHF
12	.	TRBV18	.	TRBJ2-7	TGTGCCAGCTCACCAGAGGGAGTTGAGCAGTACTTC	CASSPEGVEQYF
16	.	TRBV9	TRBD2	TRBJ2-3	TGTGCCAGCAGCGACCAGCGGGGGGGCCTCACAGATACGCAGTATTTT	CASSDQRGGLTDTQYF
15	.	TRBV6-2/TRBV6-3	TRBD1	TRBJ2-3	TGTGCCAGCAGTTACGGCGGACAGGGACCAGATACGCAGTATTTT	CASSYGGQGPDTQYF
16	.	TRBV7-2	.	TRBJ2-1	TGTGCCAGCAGCTTAGTCTCCGGGACCGGCTACAATGAGCAGTTCTTC	CASSLVSGTGYNEQFF
18	.	TRBV6-2/TRBV6-3	.	TRBJ1-5	TGTGCCAGCAGTTACTCTTGGGGGGCAGGACATAGCAATCAGCCCCAGCATTTT	CASSYSWGAGHSNQPQHF
11	.	TRBV6-5	TRBD2	TRBJ2-7	TGTGCCAGCACCGGGGGGATCGAGCAGTACTTC	CASTGGIEQYF
13	.	TRBV7-9	.	TRBJ2-7	TGTGCCAGCAGCTTTATGGAGGGCTACGAGCAGTACTTC	CASSFMEGYEQYF
15	.	TRBV9	.	TRBJ2-5	TGTGCCAGCAGCCTGGGGAGGGGGCCGGGAGAGACCCAGTACTTC	CASSLGRGPGETQYF
14	.	TRBV2	TRBD1	TRBJ1-5	TGTGCCAGCGGCCCGACAGGGGGCAATCAGCCCCAGCATTTT	CASGPTGGNQPQHF
20	.	TRBV9	TRBD1	TRBJ1-1	TGTGCCAGCAGCGGGACGACGGGACAGGGTATCGCATACATGAACACTGAAGCTTTCTTT	CASSGTTGQGIAYMNTEAFF
15	.	TRBV18	.	TRBJ1-4	TGTGCCAGCTCACCACGGCCAGGCAGTAATGAAAAACTGTTTTTT	CASSPRPGSNEKLFF
17	.	TRBV11-2	.	TRBJ2-1	TGTGCCAGCAGCTTAGACGGGGGAGCCCTTGGTTACAATGAGCAGTTCTTC	CASSLDGGALGYNEQFF
16	once	TRBV7-2	.	TRBJ2-6	TGTGCCAGCAGCCAGGGACATTCCTCTGGGGCCAACGTCCTGACTTTC	CASSQGHSSGANVLTF
14	.	TRBV3-1/TRBV3-2	TRBD1	TRBJ2-7	TGTGCCAGCAGCCACAGTGCAGGGGGCGAGGAGCAGTACTTC	CASSHSAGGEEQYF
15	.	TRBV4-3	.	TRBJ2-3	TGCGCCAGCAGCCGAAGCACCGGGGGCGGAGATACGCAGTATTTT	CASSRSTGGGDTQYF
13	.	TRBV5-1	.	TRBJ1-1	TGCGCCAGCAGCTTTGGGGGAAGGACTGAAGCTTTCTTT	CASSFGGRTEAFF
15	few	TRBV4-2	TRBD1	TRBJ1-2	TGTGCCAGCAGCCAAGACCTCACAGGGGATAATGGCTACACCTTC	CASSQDLTGDNGYTF